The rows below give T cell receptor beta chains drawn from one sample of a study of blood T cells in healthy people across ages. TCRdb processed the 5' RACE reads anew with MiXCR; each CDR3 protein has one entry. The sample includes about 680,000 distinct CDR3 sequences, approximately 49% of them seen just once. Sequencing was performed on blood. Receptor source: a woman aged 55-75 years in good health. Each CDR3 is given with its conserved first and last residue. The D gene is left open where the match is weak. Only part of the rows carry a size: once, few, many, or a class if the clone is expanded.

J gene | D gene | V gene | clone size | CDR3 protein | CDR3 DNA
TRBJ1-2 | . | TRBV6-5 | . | CATQSKGYTF | TGTGCCACCCAGAGTAAGGGCTACACCTTC
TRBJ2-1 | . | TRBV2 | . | CASSKFGLGSSLEQFF | TGTGCCAGCAGTAAATTTGGCTTGGGGTCTTCTCTTGAGCAGTTCTTC
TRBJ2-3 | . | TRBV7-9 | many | CASSPQADTQYF | TGTGCCAGCAGCCCACAGGCAGATACGCAGTATTTT
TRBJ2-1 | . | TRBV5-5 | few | CASSKLEGEQFF | TGTGCCAGCAGCAAACTAGAGGGAGAGCAGTTCTTC
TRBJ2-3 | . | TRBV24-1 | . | CATSDLAEGDTDTQYF | TGTGCCACCAGTGATTTGGCCGAAGGGGACACAGATACGCAGTATTTT
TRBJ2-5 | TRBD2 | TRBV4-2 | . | CASSQVDGLAGAETQYF | TGTGCCAGCAGCCAAGTCGATGGTTTGGCGGGAGCAGAGACCCAGTACTTC
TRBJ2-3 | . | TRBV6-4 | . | CASSEGPWSTDTQYF | TGTGCCAGCAGTGAGGGTCCTTGGAGCACAGATACGCAGTATTTT
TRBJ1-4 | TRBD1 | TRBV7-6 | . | CASSPGQDTKTNEKLFF | TGTGCCAGCAGCCCCGGACAGGACACCAAAACTAATGAAAAACTGTTTTTT
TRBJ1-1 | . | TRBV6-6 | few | CASTAGHDVNTEAFF | TGTGCCAGCACCGCCGGACACGATGTGAACACTGAAGCTTTCTTT
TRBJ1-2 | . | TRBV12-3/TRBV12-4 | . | CASSFGGEFRRTGGYTF | TGTGCCAGCAGTTTTGGCGGGGAGTTCCGCCGAACTGGAGGCTACACCTTC
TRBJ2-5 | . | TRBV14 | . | CASSPWGGAETQYF | TGTGCCAGCAGCCCGTGGGGTGGGGCAGAGACCCAGTACTTC
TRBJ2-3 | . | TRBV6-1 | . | CASSTFSQLFRTERSTDTQYF | TGTGCCAGCAGTACCTTCAGCCAATTGTTTAGGACAGAGAGAAGCACAGATACGCAGTATTTT
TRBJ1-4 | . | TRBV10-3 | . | CAVTVDPNEKLFF | TGTGCCGTTACAGTGGATCCTAATGAAAAACTGTTTTTT
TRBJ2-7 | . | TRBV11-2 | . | CASSSPDGDSYEQYF | TGTGCCAGCAGCTCCCCCGACGGGGACTCCTACGAGCAGTACTTC
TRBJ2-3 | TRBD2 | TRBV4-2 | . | CASSQEEWEGADTQYF | TGTGCCAGCAGCCAAGAGGAGTGGGAGGGAGCAGATACGCAGTATTTT
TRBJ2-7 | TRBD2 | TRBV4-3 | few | CASSQLAGPLYEQYF | TGCGCCAGCAGCCAGTTAGCGGGACCTCTATACGAGCAGTACTTC
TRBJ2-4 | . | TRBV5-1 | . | CASSSPRESVKNIQYF | TGCGCCAGCAGCTCCCCCAGGGAGTCGGTCAAAAACATTCAGTACTTC